Following are 13 T cell receptor beta chains from one sample sequenced in a study of OX40 agonist ivuxolimab in advanced cancers. Profiling relied on immunoSEQ multiplex PCR, and the TCRdb table lists in-frame clones only, not all of them. The table lists about 75,000 clones, roughly nine tenths of them singletons. The source material was CD4+ or CD8+ T cells sorted from blood, sampled in a trial of the OX40 agonist ivuxolimab. Receptors originate from an adult with an advanced solid tumor such as melanoma, head and neck, liver or kidney cancer.

The chain carries TRBV6-5 and TRBJ2-7; 9 bases fit TRBD1. Germline V gene sequence: CDR1 MNHEY, CDR2 SVGAGI. The length of the CDR3 is 14 residues. Trimming removed 6 bases from V and 3 bases from J; junction bases left unmatched: 6. CDR3 nucleotides: TGTGCCAGCAGCAAGGACAGGGGTTTCTACGAGCAGTACTTC. This gives the protein CASSKDRGFYEQYF.

This CDR3 is CASSESGGGQFEKLFF. The CDR3 DNA reads TGTGCCAGCAGTGAATCAGGGGGGGGACAGTTTGAAAAACTGTTTTTT. The rearrangement joins TRBV25-1 to TRBJ1-4, with TRBD1 matching 7 bases. Trimming took 1 base from V and 7 from J; bases not matched to a gene: 9. The CDR3 consists of 16 residues. Germline CDR1 MGHDK, CDR2 SYGVNS.

The rearrangement joins TRBV7-3 to TRBJ2-1; D gene ambiguous. The germline V gene has CDR1 SGHTA and CDR2 FQGTGA. Trimming left V 5 bases short and J 9 bases short, with 14 bases between. The CDR3 runs to 13 residues. The CDR3 region is CASSPRWSVEQFF. CDR3 nucleotides: TGTGCCAGCAGCCCTCGTTGGAGCGTTGAGCAGTTCTTC. Based on the CDR3 plus reference TRBV7-3 and TRBJ2-1, the full variable domain is GAGVSQTPSNKVTEKGKYVELRCDPISGHTALYWYRQSLGQGPEFLIYFQGTGAADDSGLPNDRFFAVRPEGSVSTLKIQRTERGDSAVYLCASSPRWSVEQFFGPGTRLTVL.

V gene TRBV7-9 combines with J gene TRBJ2-1; D could derive from TRBD1 or TRBD2 (5 bases each). CDR1 and CDR2 from the germline V gene are SEHNR and FQNEAQ (reference sequence). V shed 5 bases and J shed 7 bases, with 18 bases lying between them. The CDR3 extends over 15 amino acids. The CDR3 sequence: CASSPPGTVTNEQFF. The CDR3 DNA reads as TGTGCCAGCAGCCCGCCGGGGACGGTGACTAATGAGCAGTTCTTC.

CDR3 DNA: TGTGCCAGCAGCTTAGCTGGGACATCGACAGATACGCAGTATTTT. Protein sequence: CASSLAGTSTDTQYF. The J gene is TRBJ2-3, the V gene TRBV7-3, with a weak D call TRBD1 (6 bases). The V end lost 2 bases, the J end lost 3 bases, and 12 bases lay between the germline ends. CDR3 length equals 15 residues. Germline V gene lookup returns CDR1 SGHTA and CDR2 FQGTGA. Full variable domain (remainder filled in from reference TRBV7-3 and TRBJ2-3): GAGVSQTPSNKVTEKGKYVELRCDPISGHTALYWYRQSLGQGPEFLIYFQGTGAADDSGLPNDRFFAVRPEGSVSTLKIQRTERGDSAVYLCASSLAGTSTDTQYFGPGTRLTVL.

The sample holds a few counts of this clone. The chain recombines TRBV6-6 with TRBJ2-2; D is uncertain. This CDR3 is built from 14 residues. The V and J ends lost 6 bases and 3 bases respectively, with 11 bases between them. Germline V gene sequence: CDR1 MNHNY, CDR2 SVGAGI (reference sequence). The CDR3 sequence is CASRDTGYTGELFF. In DNA, the CDR3 is TGTGCCAGCAGAGACACCGGCTACACCGGGGAGCTGTTTTTT.

The V and J genes are TRBV4-3 and TRBJ2-5; weak D call: TRBD1 (6 bases). The CDR3 runs to 19 residues. V shed 1 base and J shed 1 base, with 22 bases lying between them. CDR1 LGHNA and CDR2 YSLEER come from the germline V gene. The chain's CDR3 is CASSQAGVGQRGFQETQYF. The CDR3 nucleotides are TGCGCCAGCAGCCAAGCCGGGGTAGGACAGAGGGGTTTCCAAGAGACCCAGTACTTC.

The gene calls are TRBV4-3 and TRBJ1-1; TRBD1 agrees at 8 bases. The CDR3 contains 14 residues. V lost 2 bases and J lost 3; bases outside the gene matches: 2. The germline gives CDR1 LGHNA, CDR2 YSLEER. Here the CDR3 DNA reads TGCGCCAGCAGCCAACAGACAGGGGACACTGAAGCTTTCTTT. Protein product: CASSQQTGDTEAFF.

This clone was picked up one time. The V call is TRBV5-5, the J call TRBJ2-7; D possibly corresponds to TRBD2 (5 bases). Germline V gives CDR1 SGHKS, CDR2 YYEKEE (reference sequence). The CDR3 is 14 residues long. V dropped 5 bases and J dropped 3 bases, with 15 bases sitting between them. The CDR3 coding sequence is TGTGCCAGCAGTGGATCGGGGTACGTCTACGAGCAGTACTTC. Its protein is CASSGSGYVYEQYF. Variable domain in full (rest from reference TRBV5-5 and TRBJ2-7): DAGVTQSPTHLIKTRGQQVTLRCSPISGHKSVSWYQQVLGQGPQFIFQYYEKEERGRGNFPDRFSARQFPNYSSELNVNALLLGDSALYLCASSGSGYVYEQYFGPGTRLTVT.

CDR3 region: CASSDSRFYGYTF. The CDR3 DNA is TGTGCCAGTTCTGACAGCCGATTTTATGGCTACACCTTC. V and J are TRBV19 and TRBJ1-2, with D possibly being TRBD1 (5 bases). The CDR3 consists of 13 residues. V lost 8 bases, J lost 5 bases, and 15 bases lay in between. The germline V gene has CDR1 LNHDA and CDR2 SQIVND (reference sequence).

The chain uses TRBV10-3 and TRBJ1-1; the D gene is possibly TRBD1 (5 bases). The CDR3 has 15 residues. CDR1 and CDR2 (germline): ENHRY, SYGVKD. V dropped 0 bases and J dropped 4 bases, with 12 bases sitting between them. Written as DNA, the CDR3 is TGTGCCATCAGTGAGTCTGGGGGATTGGGCACTGAAGCTTTCTTT. This codes for CAISESGGLGTEAFF.

The V gene is TRBV6-5, the J gene TRBJ2-7; D remains unclear. CDR1 and CDR2 from the germline V gene are MNHEY and SVGAGI. V lost 4 bases to trimming and J lost 1 base, with 11 bases between them. The CDR3 loop spans 14 amino acids. The CDR3 reads CASSSLRVSYEQYF. Here the CDR3 DNA reads TGTGCCAGCAGTTCGCTCCGGGTATCCTACGAGCAGTACTTC.

Remarks on this clone: The sample carries other DNA sequences with the same CDR3. CDR3 bases: TGCGCCAGCAGCTTGAGGACAGGTGCAACTAATGAAAAACTGTTTTTT. Its translation is CASSLRTGATNEKLFF. This sequence joins TRBV5-1 and TRBJ1-4, with 7 bases aligning to TRBD1. The CDR3 sequence is 16 residues long. From germline, CDR1 is SGHRS and CDR2 YFSETQ. V was clipped by 1 base and J by 0 bases; unmatched bases: 3.